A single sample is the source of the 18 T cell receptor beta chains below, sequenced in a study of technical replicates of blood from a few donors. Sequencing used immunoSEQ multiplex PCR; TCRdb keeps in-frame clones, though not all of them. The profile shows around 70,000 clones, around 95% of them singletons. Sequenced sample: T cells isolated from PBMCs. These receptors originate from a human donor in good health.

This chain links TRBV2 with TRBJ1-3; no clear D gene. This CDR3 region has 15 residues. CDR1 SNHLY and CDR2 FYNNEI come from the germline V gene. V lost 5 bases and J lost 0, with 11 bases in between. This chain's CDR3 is CASSYIRDSGNTIYF. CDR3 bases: TGTGCCAGCAGTTATATCCGGGACTCTGGAAACACCATATATTTT.

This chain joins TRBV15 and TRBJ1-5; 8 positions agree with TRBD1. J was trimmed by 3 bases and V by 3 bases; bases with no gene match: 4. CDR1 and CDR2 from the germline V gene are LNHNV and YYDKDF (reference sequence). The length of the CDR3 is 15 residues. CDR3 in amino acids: CATSRVTGANQPQHF. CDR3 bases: TGTGCCACCAGCAGGGTGACAGGGGCCAATCAGCCCCAGCATTTT.

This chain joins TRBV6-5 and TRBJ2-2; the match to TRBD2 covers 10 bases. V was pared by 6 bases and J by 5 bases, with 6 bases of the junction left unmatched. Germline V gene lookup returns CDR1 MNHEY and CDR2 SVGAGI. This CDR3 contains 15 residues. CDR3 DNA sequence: TGTGCCAGCAGCCAAGGACTAGCGGATACCGGGGAGCTGTTTTTT. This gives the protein CASSQGLADTGELFF.

CDR3: CASSRLGVAGIYEQYF. The CDR3 DNA is TGTGCCAGCAGCCGACTTGGAGTAGCGGGTATCTACGAGCAGTACTTC. The V gene is TRBV28, the J gene TRBJ2-7; TRBD2 aligns across 7 bases. Per the germline V gene, CDR1 is MDHEN and CDR2 is SYDVKM. The CDR3 covers 16 residues. The trim removed 6 bases at V and 3 bases at J, leaving 14 bases unmatched.

CDR3 region: CATSLDRGDEQYF. The CDR3, as DNA: TGTGCCACCAGCCTGGACAGGGGCGACGAGCAGTACTTC. The V and J genes are TRBV15 and TRBJ2-7, with 9 nucleotides matching TRBD1. The germline gives CDR1 LNHNV, CDR2 YYDKDF (reference sequence). V was pared by 5 bases and J by 5 bases, with 4 bases of the junction left unmatched. The CDR3 spans 13 residues.

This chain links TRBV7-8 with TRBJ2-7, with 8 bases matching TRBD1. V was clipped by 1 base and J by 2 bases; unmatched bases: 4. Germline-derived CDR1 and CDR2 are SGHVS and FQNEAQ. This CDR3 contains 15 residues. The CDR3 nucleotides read TGTGCCAGCAGCTTAGATCGGGACAGGCCCTACGAGCAGTACTTC. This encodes CASSLDRDRPYEQYF.

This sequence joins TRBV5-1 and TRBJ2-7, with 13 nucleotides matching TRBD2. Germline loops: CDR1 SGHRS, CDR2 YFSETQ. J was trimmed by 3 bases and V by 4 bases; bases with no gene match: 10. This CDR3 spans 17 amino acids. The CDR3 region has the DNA TGCGCCAGCAGCACGGGACTAGCGGGGATAAAACTCTACGAGCAGTACTTC. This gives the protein CASSTGLAGIKLYEQYF.

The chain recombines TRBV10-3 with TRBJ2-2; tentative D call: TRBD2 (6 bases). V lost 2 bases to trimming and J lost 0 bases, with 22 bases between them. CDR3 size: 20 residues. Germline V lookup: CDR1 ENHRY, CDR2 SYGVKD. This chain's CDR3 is CAISEAGTATFITNTGELFF. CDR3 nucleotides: TGTGCCATCAGTGAGGCCGGGACTGCTACGTTTATAACGAACACCGGGGAGCTGTTTTTT.

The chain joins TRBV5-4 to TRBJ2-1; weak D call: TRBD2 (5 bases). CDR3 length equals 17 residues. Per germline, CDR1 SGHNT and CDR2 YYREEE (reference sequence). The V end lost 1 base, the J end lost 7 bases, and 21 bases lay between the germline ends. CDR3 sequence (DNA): TGTGCCAGCAGCTTGTCGGAAGCGGTCCGCCCTTTTAATGAGCAGTTCTTC. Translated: CASSLSEAVRPFNEQFF.

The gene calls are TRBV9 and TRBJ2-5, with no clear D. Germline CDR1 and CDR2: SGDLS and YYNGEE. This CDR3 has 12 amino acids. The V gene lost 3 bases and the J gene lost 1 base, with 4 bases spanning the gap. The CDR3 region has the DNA TGTGCCAGCAGCGCCTCCCAAGAGACCCAGTACTTC. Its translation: CASSASQETQYF.

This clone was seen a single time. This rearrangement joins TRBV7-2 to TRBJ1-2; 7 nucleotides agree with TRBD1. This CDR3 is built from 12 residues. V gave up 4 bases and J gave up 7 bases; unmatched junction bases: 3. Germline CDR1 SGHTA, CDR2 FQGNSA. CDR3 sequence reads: CASSSTGAGYTF. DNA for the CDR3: TGTGCCAGCAGCTCCACAGGGGCTGGCTACACCTTC.

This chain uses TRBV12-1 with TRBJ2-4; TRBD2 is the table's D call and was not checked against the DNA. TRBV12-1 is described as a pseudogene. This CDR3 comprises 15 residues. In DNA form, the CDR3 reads TGTGCCACTGACACCCTAATTGGGGTCGGCTTCGGACTTTACTTC. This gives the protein CATDTLIGVGFGLYF.

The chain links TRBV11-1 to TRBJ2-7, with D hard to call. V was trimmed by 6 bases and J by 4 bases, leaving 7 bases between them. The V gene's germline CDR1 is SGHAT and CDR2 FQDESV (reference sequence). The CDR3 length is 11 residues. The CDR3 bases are TGTGCCAGCAGTACTAATTACGAGCAGTACTTC. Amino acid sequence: CASSTNYEQYF.

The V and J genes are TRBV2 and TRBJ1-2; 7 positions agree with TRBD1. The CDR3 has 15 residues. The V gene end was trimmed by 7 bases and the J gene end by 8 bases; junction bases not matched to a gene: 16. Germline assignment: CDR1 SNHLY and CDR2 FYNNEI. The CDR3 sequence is CASIKGDSNSWGYTF. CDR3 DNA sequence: TGTGCCAGCATTAAGGGGGACAGTAATTCTTGGGGCTACACCTTC.

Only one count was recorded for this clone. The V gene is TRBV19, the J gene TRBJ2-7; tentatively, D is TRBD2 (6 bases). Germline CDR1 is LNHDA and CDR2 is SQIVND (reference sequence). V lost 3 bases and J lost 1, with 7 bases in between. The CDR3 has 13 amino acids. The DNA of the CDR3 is TGTGCCAGTAGTATTGGAGGGTCCTACGAGCAGTACTTC. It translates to CASSIGGSYEQYF.

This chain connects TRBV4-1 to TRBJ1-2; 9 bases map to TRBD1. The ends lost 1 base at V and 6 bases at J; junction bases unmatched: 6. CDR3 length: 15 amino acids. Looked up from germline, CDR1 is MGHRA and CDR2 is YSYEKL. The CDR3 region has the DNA TGCGCCAGCAGCCAAGTAAACAGGGGGCCGGATGGCTACACCTTC. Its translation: CASSQVNRGPDGYTF.

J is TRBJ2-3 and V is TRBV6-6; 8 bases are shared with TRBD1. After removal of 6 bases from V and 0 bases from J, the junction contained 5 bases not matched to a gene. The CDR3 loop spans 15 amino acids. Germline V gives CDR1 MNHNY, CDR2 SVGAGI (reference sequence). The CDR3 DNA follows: TGTGCCAGCAGCCAGGGACAGGCTAGCACAGATACGCAGTATTTT. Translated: CASSQGQASTDTQYF.

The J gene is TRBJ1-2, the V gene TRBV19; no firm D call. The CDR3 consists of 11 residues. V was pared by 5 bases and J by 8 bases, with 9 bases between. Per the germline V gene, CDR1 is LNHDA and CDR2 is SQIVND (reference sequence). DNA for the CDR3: TGTGCCAGTAGTGCCCAGGTGGGCTACACCTTC. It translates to CASSAQVGYTF.